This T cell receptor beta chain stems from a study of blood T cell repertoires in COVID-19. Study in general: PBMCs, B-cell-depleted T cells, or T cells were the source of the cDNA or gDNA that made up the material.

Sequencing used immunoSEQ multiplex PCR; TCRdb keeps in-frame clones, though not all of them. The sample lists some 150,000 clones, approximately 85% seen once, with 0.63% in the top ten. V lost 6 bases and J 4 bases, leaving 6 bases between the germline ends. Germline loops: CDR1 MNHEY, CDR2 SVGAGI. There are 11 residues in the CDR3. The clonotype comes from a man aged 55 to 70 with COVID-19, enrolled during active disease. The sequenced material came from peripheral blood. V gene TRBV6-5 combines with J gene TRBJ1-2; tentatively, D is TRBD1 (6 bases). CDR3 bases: TGTGCCAGCAGGACAGGCTATGGCTACACCTTC. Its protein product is CASRTGYGYTF.